The 3 T cell receptor beta chains in this list originate from one sample, sequenced in a study of T cell responses to AZD1222 COVID-19 vaccine. Measured with immunoSEQ multiplex PCR; TCRdb has only the in-frame clones, and not every one. This table has 150,000 to 180,000 clones, about 88% appearing once. The sequencing used peripheral blood, collected on day 0 of AZD1222 vaccination. The receptors were gathered from an adult in good health.

The V call is TRBV5-4, the J call TRBJ1-6, with 9 bases matching TRBD1. The CDR3 length is 16 residues. Trimming at V came to 4 bases and at J to 6 bases, leaving 8 bases not matched to a gene. Germline assignment: CDR1 SGHNT and CDR2 YYREEE (reference sequence). Written as DNA, the CDR3 is TGTGCCAGCAGCAAAACCGACAGGGGGTTTAATTCACCCCTCCACTTT. Translating gives CASSKTDRGFNSPLHF.

This clone was recorded a few times. The rearrangement joins TRBV9 to TRBJ1-3; 7 positions match TRBD1. J lost 0 bases, V lost 3 bases, and 3 bases had no gene match. The length of the CDR3 is 15 residues. Germline V CDR1 and CDR2: SGDLS, YYNGEE. CDR3 sequence (DNA): TGTGCCAGCAGCGCAGGGACAGCCTCTGGAAACACCATATATTTT. This translates into CASSAGTASGNTIYF.

V usage is TRBV3-1 (or the pseudogene TRBV3-2) and J usage is TRBJ1-2; D remains unclear. CDR3 length: 13 residues. The germline V gene has CDR1 LGHDT and CDR2 YNNKEL (reference sequence). V was trimmed by 6 bases and J by 8 bases, leaving 16 bases between them. The CDR3 nucleotides read TGTGCCAGCAGTCGTACAGCATCTTCAGGCTACACCTTC. Protein: CASSRTASSGYTF.